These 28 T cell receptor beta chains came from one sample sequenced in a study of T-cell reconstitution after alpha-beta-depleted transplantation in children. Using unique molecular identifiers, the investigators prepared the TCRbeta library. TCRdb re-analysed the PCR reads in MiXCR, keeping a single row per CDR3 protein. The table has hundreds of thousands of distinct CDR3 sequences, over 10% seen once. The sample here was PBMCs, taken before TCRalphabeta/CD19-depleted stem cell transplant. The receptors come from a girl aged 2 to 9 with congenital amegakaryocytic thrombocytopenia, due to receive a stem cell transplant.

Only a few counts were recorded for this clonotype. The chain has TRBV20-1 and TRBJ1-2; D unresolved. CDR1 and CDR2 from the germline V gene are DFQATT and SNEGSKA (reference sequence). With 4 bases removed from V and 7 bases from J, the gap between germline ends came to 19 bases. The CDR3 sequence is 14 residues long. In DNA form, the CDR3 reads TGCAGTGCTATGGGCTGGGAATGGGGTTTTGGCTACACCTTC. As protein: CSAMGWEWGFGYTF.

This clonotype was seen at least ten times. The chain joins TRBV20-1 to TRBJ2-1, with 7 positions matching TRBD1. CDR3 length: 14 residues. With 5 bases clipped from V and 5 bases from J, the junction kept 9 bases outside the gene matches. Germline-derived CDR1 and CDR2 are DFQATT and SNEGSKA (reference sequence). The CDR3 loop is CSARSGTANNEQFF. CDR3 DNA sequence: TGCAGTGCTCGTTCGGGGACAGCCAACAATGAGCAGTTCTTC.

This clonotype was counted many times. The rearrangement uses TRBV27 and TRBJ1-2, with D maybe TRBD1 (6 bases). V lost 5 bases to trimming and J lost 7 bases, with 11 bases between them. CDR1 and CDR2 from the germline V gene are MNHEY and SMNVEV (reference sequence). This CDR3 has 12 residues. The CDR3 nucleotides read TGTGCCAGCAGTCAACAGGGTTCTGGCTACACCTTC. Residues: CASSQQGSGYTF.

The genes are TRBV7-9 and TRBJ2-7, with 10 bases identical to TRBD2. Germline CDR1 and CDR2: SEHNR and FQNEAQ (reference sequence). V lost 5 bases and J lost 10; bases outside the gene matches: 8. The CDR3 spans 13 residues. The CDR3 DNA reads TGTGCCAGCAGCAATAGCGGGAGGCCCGGACAGTACTTC. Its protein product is CASSNSGRPGQYF.

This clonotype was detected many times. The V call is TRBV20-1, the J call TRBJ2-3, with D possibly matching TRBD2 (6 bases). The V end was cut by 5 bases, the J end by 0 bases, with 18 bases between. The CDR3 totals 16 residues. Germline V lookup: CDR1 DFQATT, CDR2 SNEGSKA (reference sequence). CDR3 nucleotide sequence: TGCAGTGCTCGGAATCCACTAGCAGTAAGCACAGATACGCAGTATTTT. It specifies CSARNPLAVSTDTQYF.

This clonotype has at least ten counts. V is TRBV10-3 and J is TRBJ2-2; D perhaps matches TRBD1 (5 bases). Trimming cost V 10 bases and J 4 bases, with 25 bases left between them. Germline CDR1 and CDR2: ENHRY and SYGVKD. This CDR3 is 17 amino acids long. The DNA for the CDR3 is TGTGCCACAGGGATCTGGGAAGTACAGAGTTCCACCGGGGAGCTGTTTTTT. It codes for CATGIWEVQSSTGELFF.

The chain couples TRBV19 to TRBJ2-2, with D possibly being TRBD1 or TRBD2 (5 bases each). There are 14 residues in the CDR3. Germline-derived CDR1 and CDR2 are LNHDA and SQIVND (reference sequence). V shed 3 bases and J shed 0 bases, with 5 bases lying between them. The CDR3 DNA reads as TGTGCCAGTAGTATGGGGGCGAACACCGGGGAGCTGTTTTTT. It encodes CASSMGANTGELFF.

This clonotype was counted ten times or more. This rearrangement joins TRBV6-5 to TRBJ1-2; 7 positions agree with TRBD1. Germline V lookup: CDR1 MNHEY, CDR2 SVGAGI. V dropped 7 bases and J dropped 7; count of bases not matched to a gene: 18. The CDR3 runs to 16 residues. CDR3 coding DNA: TGTGCCAGCAACCTACAACGCCGGGACAGCCGGCTTGGCTACACCTTC. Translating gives CASNLQRRDSRLGYTF.

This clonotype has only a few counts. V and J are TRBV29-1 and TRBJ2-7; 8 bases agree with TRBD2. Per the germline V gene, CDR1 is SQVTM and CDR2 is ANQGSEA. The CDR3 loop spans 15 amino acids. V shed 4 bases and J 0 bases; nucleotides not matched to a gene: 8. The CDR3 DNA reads TGCAGCGTTGCGGGGGGGACGGCTAGCTCCTACGAGCAGTACTTC. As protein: CSVAGGTASSYEQYF.

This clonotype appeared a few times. CDR3 nucleotide sequence: TGCGCCAGCAGCTCGCCAGGGGATGCGGCCTACGAGCAGTACTTC. Translation: CASSSPGDAAYEQYF. This rearrangement joins TRBV5-1 to TRBJ2-7, with a possible D match to TRBD1 (6 bases). This CDR3 spans 15 amino acids. Trimming left V 3 bases short and J 2 bases short, with 15 bases between. CDR1 is SGHRS, CDR2 YFSETQ, per germline.

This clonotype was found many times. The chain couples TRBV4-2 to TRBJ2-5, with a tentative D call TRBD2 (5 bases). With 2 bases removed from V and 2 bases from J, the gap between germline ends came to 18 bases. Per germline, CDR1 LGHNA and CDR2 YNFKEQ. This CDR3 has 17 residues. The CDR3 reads CASSQPTYPSNQETQYF. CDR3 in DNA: TGTGCCAGCAGCCAACCTACGTACCCTAGCAATCAAGAGACCCAGTACTTC.

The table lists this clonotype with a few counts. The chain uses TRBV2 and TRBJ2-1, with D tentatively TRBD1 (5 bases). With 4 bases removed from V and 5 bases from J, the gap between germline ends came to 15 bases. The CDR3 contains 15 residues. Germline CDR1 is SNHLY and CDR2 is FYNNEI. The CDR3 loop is CASSGLSRVHNEQFF. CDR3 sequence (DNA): TGTGCCAGCAGTGGATTGAGCAGGGTGCACAATGAGCAGTTCTTC.

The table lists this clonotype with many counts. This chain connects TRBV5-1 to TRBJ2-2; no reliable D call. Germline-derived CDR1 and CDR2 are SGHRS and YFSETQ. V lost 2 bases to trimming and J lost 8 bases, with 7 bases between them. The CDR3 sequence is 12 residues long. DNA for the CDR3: TGCGCCAGCAGCTTCCCGCCAGGGGAGCTGTTTTTT. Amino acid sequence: CASSFPPGELFF.

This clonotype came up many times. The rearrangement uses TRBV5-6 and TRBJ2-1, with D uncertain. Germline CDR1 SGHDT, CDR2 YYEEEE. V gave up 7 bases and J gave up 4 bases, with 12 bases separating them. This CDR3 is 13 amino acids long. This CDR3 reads CASAKVRYNEQFF. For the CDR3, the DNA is TGTGCCAGCGCCAAAGTGCGATACAATGAGCAGTTCTTC. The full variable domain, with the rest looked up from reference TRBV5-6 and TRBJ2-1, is DAGVTQSPTHLIKTRGQQVTLRCSPKSGHDTVSWYQQALGQGPQFIFQYYEEEERQRGNFPDRFSGHQFPNYSSELNVNALLLGDSALYLCASAKVRYNEQFFGPGTRLTVL.

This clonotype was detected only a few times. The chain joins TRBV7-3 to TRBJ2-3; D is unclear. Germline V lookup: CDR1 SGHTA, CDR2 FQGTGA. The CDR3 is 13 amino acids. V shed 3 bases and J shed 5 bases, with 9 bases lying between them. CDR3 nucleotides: TGTGCCAGCAGCTTCCAGACGCAAGATACGCAGTATTTT. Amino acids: CASSFQTQDTQYF. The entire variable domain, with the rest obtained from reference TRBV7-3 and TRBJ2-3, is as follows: GAGVSQTPSNKVTEKGKYVELRCDPISGHTALYWYRQSLGQGPEFLIYFQGTGAADDSGLPNDRFFAVRPEGSVSTLKIQRTERGDSAVYLCASSFQTQDTQYFGPGTRLTVL.

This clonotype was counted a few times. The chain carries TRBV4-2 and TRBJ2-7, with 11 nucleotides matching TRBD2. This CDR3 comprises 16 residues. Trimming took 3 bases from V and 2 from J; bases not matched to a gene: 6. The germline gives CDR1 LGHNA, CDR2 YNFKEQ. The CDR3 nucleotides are TGTGCCAGCAGCCAGTCTATAGCGGGAGGGCCCTACGAGCAGTACTTC. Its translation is CASSQSIAGGPYEQYF.

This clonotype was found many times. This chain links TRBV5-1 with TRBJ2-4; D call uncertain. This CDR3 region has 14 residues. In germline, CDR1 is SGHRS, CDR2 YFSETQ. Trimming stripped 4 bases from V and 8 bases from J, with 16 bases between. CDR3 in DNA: TGCGCCAGCAGCCCTGGCTGGGCCCGGGACATTCAGTACTTC. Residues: CASSPGWARDIQYF.

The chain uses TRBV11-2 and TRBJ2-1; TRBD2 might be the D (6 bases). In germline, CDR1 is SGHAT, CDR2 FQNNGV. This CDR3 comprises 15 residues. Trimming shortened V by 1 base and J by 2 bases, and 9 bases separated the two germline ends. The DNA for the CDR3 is TGTGCCAGCAGCTTAGGGGGGGAGACCTACAATGAGCAGTTCTTC. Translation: CASSLGGETYNEQFF.

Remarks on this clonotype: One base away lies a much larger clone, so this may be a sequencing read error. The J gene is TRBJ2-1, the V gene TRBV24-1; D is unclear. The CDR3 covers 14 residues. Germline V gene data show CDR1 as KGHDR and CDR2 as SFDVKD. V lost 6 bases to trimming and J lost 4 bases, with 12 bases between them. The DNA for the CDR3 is TGTGCCACCAGTTCACGTATATCATACAATGAGCAGTTCTTC. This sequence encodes CATSSRISYNEQFF.

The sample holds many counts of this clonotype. The chain's CDR3 is CASSHNSGANVLTF. DNA of the CDR3: TGTGCCAGCAGTCATAACTCTGGGGCCAACGTCCTGACTTTC. This sequence joins TRBV6-2 or TRBV6-3 and TRBJ2-6; unclear D gene. Between the trimmed V and J ends, which lost 5 bases and 0 bases, there was a span of 5 bases. Per germline, CDR1 MNHEY and CDR2 SVGEGT. The CDR3 sequence is 14 residues long.

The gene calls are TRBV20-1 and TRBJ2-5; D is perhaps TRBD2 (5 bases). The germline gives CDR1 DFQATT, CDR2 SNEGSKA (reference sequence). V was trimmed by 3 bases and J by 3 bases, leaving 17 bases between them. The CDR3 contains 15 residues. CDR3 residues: CSASPLASYEETQYF. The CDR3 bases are TGCAGTGCTAGCCCCCTAGCTTCATATGAAGAGACCCAGTACTTC.

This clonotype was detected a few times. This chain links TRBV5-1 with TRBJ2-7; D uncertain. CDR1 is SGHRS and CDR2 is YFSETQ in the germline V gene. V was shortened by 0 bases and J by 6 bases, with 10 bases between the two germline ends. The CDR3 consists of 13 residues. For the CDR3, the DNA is TGCGCCAGCAGCTTGGGGTCGTCCGGCGAGCAGTACTTC. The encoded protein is CASSLGSSGEQYF.

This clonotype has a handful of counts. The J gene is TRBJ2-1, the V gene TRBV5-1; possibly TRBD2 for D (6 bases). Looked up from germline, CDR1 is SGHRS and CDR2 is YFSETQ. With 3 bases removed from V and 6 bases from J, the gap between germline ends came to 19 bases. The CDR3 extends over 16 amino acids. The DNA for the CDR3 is TGCGCCAGCAGCTCGGGGCGGGGCGGGAAGCCCAATGAGCAGTTCTTC. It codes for CASSSGRGGKPNEQFF.

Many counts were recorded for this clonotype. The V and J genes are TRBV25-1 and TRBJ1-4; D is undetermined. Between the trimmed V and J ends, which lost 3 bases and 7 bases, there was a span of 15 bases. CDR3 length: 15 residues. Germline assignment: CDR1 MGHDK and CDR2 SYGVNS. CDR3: CASSDKGRGREKLFF. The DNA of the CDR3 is TGTGCCAGCAGTGACAAAGGGCGTGGCCGTGAAAAACTGTTTTTT. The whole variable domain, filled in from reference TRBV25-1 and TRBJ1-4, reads EADIYQTPRYLVIGTGKKITLECSQTMGHDKMYWYQQDPGMELHLIHYSYGVNSTEKGDLSSESTVSRIRTEHFPLTLESARPSHTSQYLCASSDKGRGREKLFFGSGTQLSVL.

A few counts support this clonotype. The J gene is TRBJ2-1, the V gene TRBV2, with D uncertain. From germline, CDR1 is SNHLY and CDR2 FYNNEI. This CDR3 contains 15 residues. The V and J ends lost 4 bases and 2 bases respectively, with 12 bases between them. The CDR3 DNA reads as TGTGCCAGCAGTGTTGAAGAAGGAACCTACAATGAGCAGTTCTTC. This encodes CASSVEEGTYNEQFF.

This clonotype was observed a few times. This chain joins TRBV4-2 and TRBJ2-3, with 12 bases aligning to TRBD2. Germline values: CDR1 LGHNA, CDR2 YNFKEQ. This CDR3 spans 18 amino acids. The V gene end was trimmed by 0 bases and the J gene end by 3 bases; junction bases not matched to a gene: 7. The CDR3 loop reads CASSQETTSGSRTDTQYF. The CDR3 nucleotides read TGTGCCAGCAGCCAAGAGACGACTAGCGGGAGTCGGACAGATACGCAGTATTTT.

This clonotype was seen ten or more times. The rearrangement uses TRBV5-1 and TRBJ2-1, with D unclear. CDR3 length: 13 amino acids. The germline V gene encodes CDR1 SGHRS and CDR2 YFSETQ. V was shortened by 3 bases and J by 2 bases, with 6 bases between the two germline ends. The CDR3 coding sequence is TGCGCCAGCAGCTGGACCCCCTACAATGAGCAGTTCTTC. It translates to CASSWTPYNEQFF. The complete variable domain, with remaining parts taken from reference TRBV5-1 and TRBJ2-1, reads KAGVTQTPRYLIKTRGQQVTLSCSPISGHRSVSWYQQTPGQGLQFLFEYFSETQRNKGNFPGRFSGRQFSNSRSEMNVSTLELGDSALYLCASSWTPYNEQFFGPGTRLTVL.

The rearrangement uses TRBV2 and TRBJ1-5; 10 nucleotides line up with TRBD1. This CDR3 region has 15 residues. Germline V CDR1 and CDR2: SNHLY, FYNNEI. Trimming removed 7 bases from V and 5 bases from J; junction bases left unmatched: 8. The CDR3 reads CASNRDRGRDQPQHF. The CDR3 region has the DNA TGTGCCAGCAACCGAGACAGGGGGCGGGATCAGCCCCAGCATTTT.